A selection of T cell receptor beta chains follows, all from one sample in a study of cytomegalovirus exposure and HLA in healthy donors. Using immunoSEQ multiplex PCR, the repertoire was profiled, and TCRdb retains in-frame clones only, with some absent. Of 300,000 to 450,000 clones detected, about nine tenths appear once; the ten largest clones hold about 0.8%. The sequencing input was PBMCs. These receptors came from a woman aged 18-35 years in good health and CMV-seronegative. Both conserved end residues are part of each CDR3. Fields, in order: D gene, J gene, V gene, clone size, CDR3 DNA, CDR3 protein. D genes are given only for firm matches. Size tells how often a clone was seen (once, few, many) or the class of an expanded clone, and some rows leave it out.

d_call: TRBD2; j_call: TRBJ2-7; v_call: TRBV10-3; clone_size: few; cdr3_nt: TGTGCCATCAGTGAAAATAGCGGGGTCTCCTACGAGCAGTACTTC; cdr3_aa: CAISENSGVSYEQYF
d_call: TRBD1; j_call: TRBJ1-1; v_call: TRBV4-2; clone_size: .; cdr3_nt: TGTGCCAGCAGCCAAGATTACAGGGGGAACACTGAAGCTTTCTTT; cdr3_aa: CASSQDYRGNTEAFF
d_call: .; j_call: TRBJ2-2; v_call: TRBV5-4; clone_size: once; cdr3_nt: TGTGCCAGCAGCCTTTATAACACCGGGGAGCTGTTTTTT; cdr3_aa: CASSLYNTGELFF
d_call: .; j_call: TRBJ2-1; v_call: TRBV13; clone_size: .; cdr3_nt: TGTGCCAGCAGCGCCGAACTAGCTTCCTACAATGAGCAGTTCTTC; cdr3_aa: CASSAELASYNEQFF
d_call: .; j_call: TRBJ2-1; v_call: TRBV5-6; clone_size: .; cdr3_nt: TGTGCCAGCAGCACCAGTCTTAGCTGGAGCTCCTACAATGAGCAGTTCTTC; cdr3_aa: CASSTSLSWSSYNEQFF
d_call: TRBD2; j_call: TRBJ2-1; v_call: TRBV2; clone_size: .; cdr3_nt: TGTGCCAGCAGGGGGGAGGGACTAGCGGTTTACAATGAGCAGTTCTTC; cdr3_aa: CASRGEGLAVYNEQFF
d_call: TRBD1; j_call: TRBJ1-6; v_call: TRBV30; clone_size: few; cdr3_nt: TGTGCCTGGAACAGGGGGATCGACAATTCACCCCTCCACTTT; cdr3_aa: CAWNRGIDNSPLHF
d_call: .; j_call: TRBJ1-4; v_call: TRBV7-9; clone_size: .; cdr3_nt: TGTGCCAGCAGCCCCACCCGGACACAACCTAATGAAAAACTGTTTTTT; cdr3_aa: CASSPTRTQPNEKLFF
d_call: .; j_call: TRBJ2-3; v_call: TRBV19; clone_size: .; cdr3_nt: TGTGCCAGTAGTATTGGAGGGGCCCGCACAGATACGCAGTATTTT; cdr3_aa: CASSIGGARTDTQYF
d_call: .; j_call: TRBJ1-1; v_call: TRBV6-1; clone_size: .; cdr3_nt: TGTGCCAGCAGTGAAGCGCGAGAGGTGAACACTGAAGCTTTCTTT; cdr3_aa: CASSEAREVNTEAFF
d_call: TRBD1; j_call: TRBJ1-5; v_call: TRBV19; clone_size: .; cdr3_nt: TGTGCCAGTAGAGACAGGGGTTGGAATCAGCCCCAGCATTTT; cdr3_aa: CASRDRGWNQPQHF
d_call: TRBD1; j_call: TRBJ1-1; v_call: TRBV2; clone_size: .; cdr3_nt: TGTGCCAGCAGTGAGTTTGGTGCGAGGACAGGGGGACCGAACACTGAAGCTTTCTTT; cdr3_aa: CASSEFGARTGGPNTEAFF
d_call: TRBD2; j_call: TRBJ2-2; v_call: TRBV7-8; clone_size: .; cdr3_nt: TGTGCCAGTGTCGGACTAGCGGGAATCCGAGGCACCGGGGAGCTGTTTTTT; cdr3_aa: CASVGLAGIRGTGELFF
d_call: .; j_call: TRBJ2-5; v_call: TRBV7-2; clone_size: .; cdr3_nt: TGTGCCAGCAGCCAGATCCCCCAAGAGACCCAGTACTTC; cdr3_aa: CASSQIPQETQYF
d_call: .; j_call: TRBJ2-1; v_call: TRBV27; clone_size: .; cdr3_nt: TGTGCCAGCAGTTTCCTGGCGGAGGAAGAAAATGAGCAGTTCTTC; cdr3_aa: CASSFLAEEENEQFF
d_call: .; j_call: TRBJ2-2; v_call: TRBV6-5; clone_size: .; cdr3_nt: TGTGCCAGCAGCAAGGGGGACACCGGGGAGCTGTTTTTT; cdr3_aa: CASSKGDTGELFF
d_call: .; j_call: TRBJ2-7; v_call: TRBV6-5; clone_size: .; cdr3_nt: TGTGCCAGCAGTTATAGGGTGTTGTCGGGGGAGCAGTACTTC; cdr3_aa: CASSYRVLSGEQYF
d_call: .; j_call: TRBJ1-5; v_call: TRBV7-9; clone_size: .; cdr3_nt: TGTGCCAGCAGCTTAGCAGGGGCGGGACAGCCCCAGCATTTT; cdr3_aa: CASSLAGAGQPQHF
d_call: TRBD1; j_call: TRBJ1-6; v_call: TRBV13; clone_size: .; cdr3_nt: TGTGCCAGCAGACGTGAGGGGGCCTGGAATTCACCCCTCCACTTT; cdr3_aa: CASRREGAWNSPLHF
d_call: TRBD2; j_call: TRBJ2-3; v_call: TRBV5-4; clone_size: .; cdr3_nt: TGTGCCAGCAGCTTGGCCCCTAGCGGGGGCACAGATACGCAGTATTTT; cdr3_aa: CASSLAPSGGTDTQYF
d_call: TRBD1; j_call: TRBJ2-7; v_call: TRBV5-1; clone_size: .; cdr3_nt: TGCGCCAGCAGCCCAATGACAGGGTCCTACGAGCAGTACTTC; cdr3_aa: CASSPMTGSYEQYF
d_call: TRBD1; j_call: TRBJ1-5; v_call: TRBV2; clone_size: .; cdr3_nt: TGTGCCAGCACCGGGGGACAGGCTAGCAATCAGCCCCAGCATTTT; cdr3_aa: CASTGGQASNQPQHF
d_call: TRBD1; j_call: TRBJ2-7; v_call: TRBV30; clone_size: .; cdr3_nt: TGTGCCTGGAGTGTACCGGGACAGGGGGCCGACGAGCAGTACTTC; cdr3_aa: CAWSVPGQGADEQYF
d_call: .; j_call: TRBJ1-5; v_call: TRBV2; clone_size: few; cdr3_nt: TGTGCCAGCAGCCGTCTACGGGAGTCCCAGCATTTT; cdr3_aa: CASSRLRESQHF
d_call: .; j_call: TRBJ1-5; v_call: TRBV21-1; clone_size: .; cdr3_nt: TGTGCCAGCAGCAAAGATCAGGGGGCCAATGGGCGGCCCCAGCATTTT; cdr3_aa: CASSKDQGANGRPQHF
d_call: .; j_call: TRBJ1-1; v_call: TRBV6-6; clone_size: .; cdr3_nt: TGTGCCAGCAGCCCCTACGTTAACACTGAAGCTTTCTTT; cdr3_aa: CASSPYVNTEAFF
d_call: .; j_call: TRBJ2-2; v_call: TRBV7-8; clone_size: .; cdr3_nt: TGTGCCAGCAGACTACAGGAAACCGGGGAGCTGTTTTTT; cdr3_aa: CASRLQETGELFF
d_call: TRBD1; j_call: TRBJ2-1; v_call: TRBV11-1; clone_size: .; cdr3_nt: TGTGCCAGCAGCAAAGACAGGGTACCCTACAATGAGCAGTTCTTC; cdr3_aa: CASSKDRVPYNEQFF
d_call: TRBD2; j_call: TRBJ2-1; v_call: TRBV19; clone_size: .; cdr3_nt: TGTGCCAGTAGTATGGGGCGGGGGGGCCCCAATGAGCAGTTCTTC; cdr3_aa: CASSMGRGGPNEQFF
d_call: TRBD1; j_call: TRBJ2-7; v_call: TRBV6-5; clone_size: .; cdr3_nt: TGTGCCAGCAGCCAATACAGGGGTTACGAGCAGTACTTC; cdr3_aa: CASSQYRGYEQYF
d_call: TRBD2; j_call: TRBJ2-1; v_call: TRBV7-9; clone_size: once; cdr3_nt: TGTGCCAGCAGCTTGATACTAGCGGGAGTTGACAATGAGCAGTTCTTC; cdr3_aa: CASSLILAGVDNEQFF
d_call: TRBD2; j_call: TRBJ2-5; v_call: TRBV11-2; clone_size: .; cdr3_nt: TGTGCCAGCAGCTTCGTAGCGGGAGGAGGGGAGACCCAGTACTTC; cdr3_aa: CASSFVAGGGETQYF
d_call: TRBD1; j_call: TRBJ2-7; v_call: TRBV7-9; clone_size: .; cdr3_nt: TGTGCCAGCAGCGCCGACAGGGGTCCTTCCTACGAGCAGTACTTC; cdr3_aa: CASSADRGPSYEQYF
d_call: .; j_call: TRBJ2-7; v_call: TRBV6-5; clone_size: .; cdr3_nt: TGTGCCAGCAGTTTAAATTCCTACGAGCAGTACTTC; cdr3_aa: CASSLNSYEQYF
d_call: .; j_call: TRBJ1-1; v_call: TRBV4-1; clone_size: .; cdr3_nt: TGCGCCAGCAGCCACGACAGCGAGCCCACTGAAGCTTTCTTT; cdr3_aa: CASSHDSEPTEAFF
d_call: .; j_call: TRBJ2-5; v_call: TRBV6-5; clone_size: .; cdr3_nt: TGTGCCAGCAGTTACGAGGGGGCCCAGTACTTC; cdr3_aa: CASSYEGAQYF